Listed below are T cell receptor beta chains from one sample, sequenced in a study of blood T cell repertoires in COVID-19. The assay was immunoSEQ multiplex PCR, and TCRdb's table has in-frame clones only and misses some. The sample lists fewer than 85,000 clones; about 87% were seen once. The specimen was peripheral blood. These receptors all come from a man between 45 and 60 years old with active COVID-19. Both conserved end residues are part of each CDR3. Clone sizes are given selectively: once, few, many, or a class where the clone is expanded.

- | TRBV24-1 | CATGDRRGGETQYF
- | TRBV25-1 | CASSEREDAHYEQYF
- | TRBV20-1 | CSASYLDTDNYGYTF
- | TRBV7-3 | CASSLVTSGVNEQFF
- | TRBV9 | CASSFSGLAGALETQYF
few | TRBV24-1 | CATSDANSNGEKLFF
- | TRBV9 | CASSVEGGNSYYEQYF
few | TRBV3-1/TRBV3-2 | CASSQVIHTGELFF
- | TRBV27 | CASAGGASYNEQFF
- | TRBV28 | CASNTVGGGGRQYF
- | TRBV29-1 | CSVEVRQGGDGYTF
- | TRBV11-2 | CASSLIRGSYNEQFF
few | TRBV4-1 | CASSPQQGSSTEAFF
- | TRBV18 | CASSPGTGINTGELFF
few | TRBV7-8 | CASSLIQTSDTQYF
once | TRBV5-1 | CASSLVTGDFYGYTF
- | TRBV5-1 | CASALRGSGSGNEQFF
- | TRBV21-1 | CASSKKPRGYEQYF
- | TRBV23-1 | CASSQYPPRGKGTGELFF
once | TRBV29-1 | CSVGWTANTEAFF
- | TRBV28 | CASSLPPGGGQPQHF
- | TRBV6-2/TRBV6-3 | CASSGRATYEQYF
- | TRBV27 | CASSAGQGGYEQYF
once | TRBV28 | CASRLGGGGGGAYEQYF
- | TRBV10-3 | CAISTGTSSTYEQYF
once | TRBV5-6 | CASTPEGTGGSGYTF
once | TRBV9 | CASSVAKFSYEQYF
- | TRBV28 | CASSSSGTGGYEQYF
- | TRBV30 | CAWTLNRANVLTF
- | TRBV6-2/TRBV6-3 | CASSYRASGNMRQFF
- | TRBV4-3 | CASSQEWAGLGNTIYF
- | TRBV7-2 | CASSPQGWRIYNEQFF
once | TRBV5-8 | CASTHRELYPYGYTF
- | TRBV30 | CAWRAGGRSEKLFF
few | TRBV7-8 | CASSSGLAGDEQFF
few | TRBV19 | CASSMGDGIYGYTF
- | TRBV9 | CASSAQDSNTEAFF
- | TRBV5-1 | CASRRPSGDQETQYF
- | TRBV9 | CASSVLDSRPYEQYF
once | TRBV28 | CASSYTGSANQETQYF
- | TRBV28 | CASSLGLAIYEQYF
- | TRBV27 | CASSFDGGGQETQYF